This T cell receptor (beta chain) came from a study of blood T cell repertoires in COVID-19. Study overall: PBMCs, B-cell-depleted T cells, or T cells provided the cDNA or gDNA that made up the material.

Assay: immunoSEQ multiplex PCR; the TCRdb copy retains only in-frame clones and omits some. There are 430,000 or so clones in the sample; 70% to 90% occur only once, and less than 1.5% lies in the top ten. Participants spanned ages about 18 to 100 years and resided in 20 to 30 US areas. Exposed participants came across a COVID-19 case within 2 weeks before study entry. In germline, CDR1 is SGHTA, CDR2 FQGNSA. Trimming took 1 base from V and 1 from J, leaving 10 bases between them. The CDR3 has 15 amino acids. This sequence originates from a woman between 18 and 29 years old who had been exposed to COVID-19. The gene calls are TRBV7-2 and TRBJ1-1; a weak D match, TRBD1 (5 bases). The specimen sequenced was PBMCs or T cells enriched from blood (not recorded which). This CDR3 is CASSLVETANTEAFF. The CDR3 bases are TGTGCCAGCAGCTTAGTCGAGACAGCGAACACTGAAGCTTTCTTT.